These 9 T cell receptor beta chains were sequenced from one sample in a study of cytomegalovirus exposure and HLA in healthy donors. Primers: 60 Vbeta forward and 13 Jbeta reverse. Sequenced by immunoSEQ multiplex PCR; TCRdb stores in-frame clones only, minus some. The repertoire has approximately 150,000 clones, 75% of them found once; the top ten carry around 11%. Sequencing used PBMCs. The receptors originated from a man younger than 35 in good health and CMV-seropositive.

The genes are TRBV11-2 and TRBJ2-2; tentatively, D is TRBD1 (6 bases). The germline V and J ends were trimmed by 3 bases and 2 bases, with 19 bases remaining between them. CDR1 is SGHAT, CDR2 FQNNGV, per germline. This CDR3 region has 18 residues. The CDR3 protein is CASSFPLTGNKNTGELFF. The CDR3 DNA is TGTGCCAGCAGCTTTCCCTTAACAGGGAACAAAAACACCGGGGAGCTGTTTTTT.

The V and J genes are TRBV7-9 and TRBJ2-7, with 10 bases lining up with TRBD1. J lost 3 bases, V lost 5 bases, and 7 bases had no gene match. This CDR3 contains 15 residues. Germline assignment: CDR1 SEHNR and CDR2 FQNEAQ (reference sequence). The CDR3 protein is CASSDRDRGLYEQYF. Here the CDR3 DNA reads TGTGCCAGCAGCGACCGGGACAGGGGACTCTACGAGCAGTACTTC.

The chain recombines TRBV4-1 with TRBJ2-7; 7 positions match TRBD1. Trimming took 4 bases from V and 0 from J; bases not matched to a gene: 15. The CDR3 length is 18 residues. Germline V lookup: CDR1 MGHRA, CDR2 YSYEKL. The chain's CDR3 is CASSRSSENRGSSYEQYF. As DNA, the CDR3 is TGCGCCAGCAGCCGATCCAGCGAAAACAGGGGATCCTCCTACGAGCAGTACTTC.

The V gene is TRBV28, the J gene TRBJ2-7; the match to TRBD2 covers 12 bases. Losses at the gene ends were 4 bases for V and 5 bases for J; bases not matched to a gene: 6. CDR1 MDHEN and CDR2 SYDVKM come from the germline V gene. The CDR3 consists of 15 residues. CDR3 DNA sequence: TGTGCCAGCAGTTCCTGGACTAGCGGGACCGACGAGCAGTACTTC. Encoded protein: CASSSWTSGTDEQYF.

Here the CDR3 reads CASRELAISYNEQFF. The CDR3 DNA reads TGTGCCAGCAGGGAACTAGCGATCTCCTACAATGAGCAGTTCTTC. V and J are TRBV6-1 and TRBJ2-1; 7 nucleotides match TRBD2. Per germline, CDR1 MNHNS and CDR2 SASEGT. CDR3 length: 15 amino acids. V lost 6 bases to trimming and J lost 0 bases; unmatched junction nucleotides: 5.

This clone was observed a few times. The rearrangement joins TRBV27 to TRBJ2-7, with 12 bases that match TRBD2. The CDR3 is made up of 16 amino acids. Germline assignment: CDR1 MNHEY and CDR2 SMNVEV (reference sequence). Trimming took 8 bases from V and 2 from J; bases not matched to a gene: 10. The DNA of the CDR3 is TGTGCCAGCCCTAGCGGGAGGGGGAGTCATACCTACGAGCAGTACTTC. This codes for CASPSGRGSHTYEQYF.

J is TRBJ2-5 and V is TRBV2, with 9 bases aligning to TRBD1. The tail of the sequence fits TRBJ2-7 better, so the J call may be wrong. Germline CDR1 reads SNHLY; CDR2 reads FYNNEI. This CDR3 is built from 14 residues. The DNA of the CDR3 is TGTGCCAGCAGGCGGGACAGGGTTACCTACGAGCAGTACTTC. Translated: CASRRDRVTYEQYF.

V gene TRBV5-1 combines with J gene TRBJ2-1; 7 bases are shared with TRBD2. Germline V CDR1 and CDR2: SGHRS, YFSETQ. The CDR3 sequence is 16 residues long. With 0 bases clipped from V and 0 bases from J, the junction kept 3 bases outside the gene matches. As DNA, the CDR3 is TGCGCCAGCAGCTTGGCCCCTAGCGGCTCCTACAATGAGCAGTTCTTC. Translation gives CASSLAPSGSYNEQFF.

This clone appeared a few times. J is TRBJ1-1 and V is TRBV28; TRBD1 agrees at 7 bases. From germline, CDR1 is MDHEN and CDR2 SYDVKM. The CDR3 length is 16 residues. V gave up 5 bases and J gave up 1 base; unmatched junction bases: 10. The CDR3 here is CASSPYRGASNTEAFF. CDR3 bases: TGTGCCAGCAGTCCGTACAGGGGCGCGTCGAACACTGAAGCTTTCTTT.